This TCR beta chain was documented in a study of response to subunit inactivated influenza vaccine. Study findings and constraints: Authors suggested each seasonal flu vaccination may recruit only limited numbers of new T cells.

The CDR3 contains 15 residues. Trimming cost V 6 bases and J 0 bases, with 12 bases left between them. The germline V gene has CDR1 MNHNS and CDR2 SASEGT. TCRdb used MiXCR to reprocess the RT-PCR reads, holding one entry per CDR3 protein. The data hold over 300,000 distinct CDR3 sequences, with 21% observed a single time. In this sample, this clonotype turned up a few times. Its target is not known. This chain joins TRBV6-1 and TRBJ2-1; D is perhaps TRBD1 (5 bases). The material sequenced was PBMCs from blood, taken approximately 20 months after vaccination. The source of this sequence is a man between 50 and 75 years old who received an inactivated influenza vaccine. The CDR3 region is CASSRTPSSYNEQFF. The DNA of the CDR3 is TGTGCCAGCAGCAGGACACCGAGCTCCTACAATGAGCAGTTCTTC.